This TCR beta chain was captured in a study of human T cells and chemical hapten exposure (dated by TCRdb to about 2021). For the study in its entirety: For sensitization, 2% DPC in acetone was applied to a 2 cm by 2 cm area of upper inner arm skin. Throughout the study period of about 23 weeks, patients also received therapeutic DPC doses to the scalp every week. Patch testing on the upper back used Finn chambers containing 0.01% DPC, with scoring done after 6 days according to International Contact Dermatitis Research Group standards. Most of the patients in the cohort were female, and the cohort covered alopecia areata with under or over 50% scalp involvement, alopecia totalis and alopecia universalis. Libraries were combined into a pool for sequencing, and differences in TCR yield between samples came mainly from small differences in library volumes within the pool. The study tracked peripheral blood TCR repertoire changes in vivo during primary and secondary sensitization to the hapten diphenylcyclopropenone (DPC) in alopecia patients. Blood samples were taken from patients before sensitization (week 0) and at 2, 6 and about 24 weeks after DPC sensitization. Some 29 alopecia patients provided blood for TCR sequencing at one to four time points (pre-sensitization, 2, 6 and 24 weeks). What the study reported, not specific to this receptor: The number of PT1 expanded TCRs positively correlated with patch test score, significant at thresholds 8, 16 and 32 but not 4. Significantly more large CDR3 similarity clusters were formed by expanded TCRs than by pre-sensitization or healthy control sets, consistent with antigen-driven responses. The number of TCRs above 1 in 1000 frequency did not change with DPC sensitization; there was no evidence of global repertoire structure alterations. Repeated subsampling changed both the strength of the expansion versus patch-test correlation and the threshold at which that correlation became significant. Because all patients had alopecia, a presumed autoimmune disease, the immune response of the patients might differ from that of healthy individuals.

This clonotype has a handful of counts. The target of this receptor is not known. No base quality information exists; no much larger clone differs at one position. Receptor amplification or capture employed RACE. Sequencing took place on a NextSeq 500. During library preparation, unique molecular identifiers were attached to individual cDNA molecules so that TCRs could be counted in a quantitative, reproducible way. For every blood RNA sample, sequencing covered both the TCR alpha and TCR beta chains. The authors' analysis ran thus. A median of around 100,000 TCRs per sample was observed, with a range of about 23,224 to 690,600. V, J and CDR3 annotation of the TCR reads was carried out using the Decombinator software suite. To make PS versus PT1 abundance plots, every sample was subsampled to the same number of TCRs (28,000). TCRs were defined as expanded if absent before sensitization and observed at least eight times at the 2-week time point. Starting from the raw public reads, TCRdb applied fastp trimming at Q25, assembled clones with MiXCR and retained in-frame beta chains. Rows are combined by CDR3 protein, so each entry shows the most common genes and DNA. The V and J calls, along with clone size, are taken from TCRdb and not from the paper's own processing. A total of roughly 94,000 distinct CDR3 sequences appear in this sample, approximately 9.3% of them only once. Around 2% of the sample is taken by the ten largest.

Via the germline V gene (reference sequence), CDR1 is LNHDA and CDR2 SQIVND. V is clipped by 6 bases and J by 2 bases, and the sequence between their germline boundaries is 14 bases long. The CDR3 holds 14 amino acids from the cysteine to the phenylalanine. Just CDR3 DNA is preserved here, 42 bases in frame from base 1. The label giving this sample's time point can be read as: patch test 2, 6 weeks after DPC sensitization. Per the publication, the treatment or condition label means: therapeutic diphenylcyclopropenone sensitization with weekly scalp DPC. At each patch-test visit, blood was drawn before the patch test was applied. Patients were considered eligible if aged 18 to 70, diagnosed with alopecia and deemed suitable for DPC therapy, and patients were excluded if pregnant. Total RNA was isolated from unfractionated whole blood collected in Tempus Blood RNA tubes.

The sample was whole blood, taken in connection with sensitization to the hapten diphenylcyclopropenone (DPC). This TCR came from a woman aged 35 to 49 with alopecia areata. Some clones in this sample may be carry-over from other donors' samples. Recombination connected TRBV19 to TRBJ2-7; the D gene identity is not certain. DNA sequence: TGTGCCAGTAGATCAGGACGGGCCCCCTACGAGCAGTACTTC. Protein translation: CASRSGRAPYEQYF.